The clone carrying this TCR beta chain turned up a few times. This CDR3 has 17 amino acids. V trimming: 4 bases; J trimming: 0 bases; junction bases outside the gene matches: 8. CDR1 SGHDT and CDR2 YYEEEE come from the germline V gene. The sample is drawn from a study of blood T cell repertoires in COVID-19. About the study: COVID-19 samples collected from the United States, Italy and Spain covered acute and convalescent phases.

In the original processing: Reference gene primer amplification in the assay estimated nucleated cell counts. This table comes from immunoSEQ multiplex PCR, and its TCRdb copy is limited to in-frame clones, with some not included. D and trimming come from the DNA, and the V and J calls and clone size come from that table. The sample has a few hundred thousand clones, over 75% seen once. The sequenced material came from peripheral blood. The source of this sequence is a middle-aged man with acute or convalescent COVID-19. The rearrangement uses TRBV5-6 and TRBJ1-3; TRBD1 matches 9 bases. In nucleotides, the CDR3 is TGTGCCAGCAGCCGGACAGGGGACGCTCTCTCTGGAAACACCATATATTTT. Protein product: CASSRTGDALSGNTIYF.